This T cell receptor (beta chain) was captured by sequencing in a study of blood T cell repertoires in COVID-19. Study processing details: Estimation of nucleated cell counts was performed using reference gene primer amplification. Clones were read by immunoSEQ multiplex PCR, and TCRdb kept only the in-frame ones, dropping some. V, J and clone size derive from that table, while D and trimming were established from the DNA sequence. Among about 200,000 clones listed, approximately 87% were seen once. Trimming left V 4 bases short and J 5 bases short, with 20 bases between. The CDR3 is made up of 16 amino acids. Germline CDR1 LNHDA, CDR2 SQIVND (reference sequence).

The sequenced sample consisted of peripheral blood. The genes are TRBV19 and TRBJ1-2; maybe TRBD1 (6 bases). The sequence derives from a man in his 60s who had recovered from COVID-19. DNA for the CDR3: TGTGCCAGTAGTAACCTGGGAGGGGGATACAGTTATGGCTACACCTTC. As protein: CASSNLGGGYSYGYTF.